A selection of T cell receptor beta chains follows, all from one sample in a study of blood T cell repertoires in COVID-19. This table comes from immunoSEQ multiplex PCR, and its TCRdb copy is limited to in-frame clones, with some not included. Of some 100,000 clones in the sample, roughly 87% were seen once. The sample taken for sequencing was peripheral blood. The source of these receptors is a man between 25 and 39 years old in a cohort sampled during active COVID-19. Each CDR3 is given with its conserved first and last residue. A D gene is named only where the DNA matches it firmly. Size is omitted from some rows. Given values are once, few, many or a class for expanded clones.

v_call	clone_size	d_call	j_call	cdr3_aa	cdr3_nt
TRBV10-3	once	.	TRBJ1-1	CAISPNRADLNTEAFF	TGTGCCATCAGCCCAAACAGGGCCGACTTGAACACTGAAGCTTTCTTT
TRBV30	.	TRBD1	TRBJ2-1	CAWGTGGGYEQFF	TGTGCCTGGGGAACAGGGGGCGGATATGAGCAGTTCTTC
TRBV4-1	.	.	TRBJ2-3	CASSQDNGGFLRTDTQYF	TGCGCCAGCAGCCAAGATAACGGAGGGTTCCTACGCACAGATACGCAGTATTTT
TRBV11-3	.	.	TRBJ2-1	CASSLNWQGFNEQFF	TGTGCCAGCAGCTTAAACTGGCAGGGATTCAATGAGCAGTTCTTC
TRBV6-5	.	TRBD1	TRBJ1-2	CASSTGGYGYTF	TGTGCCAGCAGTACAGGGGGCTATGGCTACACCTTC
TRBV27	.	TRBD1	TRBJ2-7	CASTPTGPPFEQYF	TGTGCCAGCACCCCGACAGGGCCCCCCTTCGAGCAGTACTTC
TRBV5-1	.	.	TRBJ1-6	CASRDDSGNSPLHF	TGCGCCAGCAGAGACGACAGTGGAAATTCACCCCTCCACTTT
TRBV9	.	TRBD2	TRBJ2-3	CASSRLPSGGLTDTQYF	TGTGCCAGCAGCCGGCTACCTAGCGGGGGGCTCACAGATACGCAGTATTTT
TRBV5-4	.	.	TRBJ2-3	CASSPDSLLTDTQYF	TGTGCCAGCAGCCCTGACAGCCTTCTCACAGATACGCAGTATTTT
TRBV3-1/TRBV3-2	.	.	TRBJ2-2	CASSHQGDNTGELFF	TGTGCCAGCAGCCATCAAGGGGATAACACCGGGGAGCTGTTTTTT
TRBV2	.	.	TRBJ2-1	CASGNRANNEQFF	TGTGCCAGCGGGAACAGGGCCAACAATGAGCAGTTCTTC
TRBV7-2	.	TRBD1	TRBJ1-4	CASSLDRVATNEKLFF	TGTGCCAGCAGCTTGGACAGGGTTGCAACTAATGAAAAACTGTTTTTT
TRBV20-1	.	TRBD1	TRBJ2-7	CSPGQGYEQYF	TGCAGTCCGGGACAGGGCTACGAGCAGTACTTC
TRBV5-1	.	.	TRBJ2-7	CASSSAQGLSEQYF	TGCGCCAGCAGCTCTGCCCAGGGGCTCAGCGAGCAGTACTTC
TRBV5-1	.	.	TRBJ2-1	CASSLSADSYEQFF	TGCGCCAGCAGCTTGTCAGCGGACAGCTATGAGCAGTTCTTC
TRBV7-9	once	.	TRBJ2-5	CASSFQETQYF	TGTGCCAGCAGCTTCCAGGAGACCCAGTACTTC
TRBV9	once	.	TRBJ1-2	CASSSTLGTNHYGYTF	TGTGCCAGCAGCTCCACCCTTGGGACAAATCACTATGGCTACACCTTC
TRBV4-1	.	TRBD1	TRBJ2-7	CASSQGQGGTYEQYF	TGCGCCAGCAGCCAAGGACAGGGGGGAACCTACGAGCAGTACTTC